This is a list of T cell receptor beta chains from one sample in a study of regulatory T cells in long-lasting Graves disease. TCRdb re-derived calls from the multiplex PCR reads in MiXCR, one entry per CDR3 protein. The sample yields about 540,000 distinct CDR3 sequences, roughly 12% seen once. This sample also appeared in a second study, on T cells in Graves' hyperthyroidism and ophthalmopathy.

The material sequenced was peripheral blood mononuclear cells (PBMCs), taken at new diagnosis, from a patient treated with antithyroid drugs. The receptors shown here come from a man aged 25-45 years with Graves disease. Each CDR3 is given with its conserved first and last residue. A D gene is named only where the DNA matches it firmly. Size tells how often a clone was seen (once, few, many) or the class of an expanded clone, and some rows leave it out.

d_gene: -; abundance: many; v_gene: TRBV28; len: 15; j_gene: TRBJ2-7; CDR3aa: CASRARDGEHYEQYF; CDR3nt: TGTGCCAGCCGGGCCCGGGACGGAGAACATTACGAGCAGTACTTC
d_gene: -; abundance: many; v_gene: TRBV18; len: 13; j_gene: TRBJ1-1; CDR3aa: CASSPTANTEAFF; CDR3nt: TGTGCCAGCTCACCGACAGCGAACACTGAAGCTTTCTTT
d_gene: TRBD2; abundance: many; v_gene: TRBV9; len: 15; j_gene: TRBJ2-5; CDR3aa: CASNLGGRRQETQYF; CDR3nt: TGTGCCAGCAACTTGGGGGGGAGGCGTCAAGAGACCCAGTACTTC
d_gene: -; abundance: many; v_gene: TRBV12-3/TRBV12-4; len: 11; j_gene: TRBJ2-7; CDR3aa: CASSQGHEQYF; CDR3nt: TGTGCCAGCAGCCAGGGCCACGAGCAGTACTTC
d_gene: -; abundance: -; v_gene: TRBV27; len: 16; j_gene: TRBJ2-5; CDR3aa: CASSFPFSAGRETQYF; CDR3nt: TGTGCCAGCAGTTTTCCCTTTTCGGCCGGGCGGGAGACCCAGTACTTC
d_gene: TRBD2; abundance: -; v_gene: TRBV20-1; len: 17; j_gene: TRBJ2-3; CDR3aa: CSARDFLAGVRGDTQYF; CDR3nt: TGCAGTGCTAGAGATTTCCTAGCGGGAGTAAGGGGAGATACGCAGTATTTT
d_gene: TRBD2; abundance: many; v_gene: TRBV12-3/TRBV12-4; len: 15; j_gene: TRBJ2-1; CDR3aa: CASSRRAGIDNEQFF; CDR3nt: TGTGCCAGCAGTAGACGAGCGGGAATCGACAATGAGCAGTTCTTC
d_gene: -; abundance: -; v_gene: TRBV20-1; len: 14; j_gene: TRBJ2-7; CDR3aa: CSARGQRFVYEQYF; CDR3nt: TGCAGTGCTAGAGGACAACGTTTTGTGTACGAGCAGTACTTC
d_gene: -; abundance: -; v_gene: TRBV5-1; len: 13; j_gene: TRBJ2-7; CDR3aa: CASSFGARDEQYF; CDR3nt: TGCGCCAGCAGCTTTGGAGCCCGGGACGAGCAGTACTTC
d_gene: -; abundance: -; v_gene: TRBV6-1; len: 15; j_gene: TRBJ1-2; CDR3aa: CASSERQGDNYGYTF; CDR3nt: TGTGCCAGCAGTGAAAGGCAGGGTGACAACTATGGCTACACCTTC
d_gene: -; abundance: few; v_gene: TRBV6-1; len: 17; j_gene: TRBJ2-1; CDR3aa: CASSRWTGEGTYNEQFF; CDR3nt: TGTGCCAGCAGTCGCTGGACGGGAGAGGGGACCTACAATGAGCAGTTCTTC
d_gene: TRBD1; abundance: few; v_gene: TRBV25-1; len: 15; j_gene: TRBJ1-1; CDR3aa: CASRTLGQGRTEAFF; CDR3nt: TGTGCCAGCCGAACCCTGGGACAGGGGAGAACTGAAGCTTTCTTT
d_gene: -; abundance: many; v_gene: TRBV30; len: 13; j_gene: TRBJ2-7; CDR3aa: CAWSSRNRYEQYF; CDR3nt: TGTGCCTGGAGTTCTAGGAATCGATACGAGCAGTACTTC
d_gene: TRBD2; abundance: -; v_gene: TRBV18; len: 15; j_gene: TRBJ2-1; CDR3aa: CASSLGTTPYNEQFF; CDR3nt: TGTGCCAGCTCACTCGGGACTACCCCCTACAATGAGCAGTTCTTC
d_gene: -; abundance: many; v_gene: TRBV28; len: 12; j_gene: TRBJ2-3; CDR3aa: CASSFGGDTQYF; CDR3nt: TGTGCCAGCAGTTTTGGCGGGGATACGCAGTATTTT
d_gene: -; abundance: many; v_gene: TRBV27; len: 16; j_gene: TRBJ2-1; CDR3aa: CASSLSSGLPYNEQFF; CDR3nt: TGTGCCAGCAGTTTATCCTCCGGACTCCCCTACAATGAGCAGTTCTTC
d_gene: -; abundance: -; v_gene: TRBV7-2; len: 14; j_gene: TRBJ2-7; CDR3aa: CASSLGRELYEQYF; CDR3nt: TGTGCCAGCAGCTTGGGGCGGGAACTCTACGAGCAGTACTTC
d_gene: -; abundance: many; v_gene: TRBV9; len: 13; j_gene: TRBJ2-7; CDR3aa: CASSVSGAYEQYF; CDR3nt: TGTGCCAGCAGCGTAAGCGGAGCCTACGAGCAGTACTTC
d_gene: TRBD1; abundance: few; v_gene: TRBV3-1; len: 12; j_gene: TRBJ1-2; CDR3aa: CASSPTGGDYTF; CDR3nt: TGTGCCAGCAGCCCCACAGGGGGCGACTACACCTTC
d_gene: -; abundance: many; v_gene: TRBV20-1; len: 15; j_gene: TRBJ2-1; CDR3aa: CSAPDSGGGLNEQFF; CDR3nt: TGCAGTGCTCCAGATTCTGGGGGCGGGCTCAATGAGCAGTTCTTC
d_gene: -; abundance: many; v_gene: TRBV6-5; len: 13; j_gene: TRBJ2-7; CDR3aa: CASSYSGQREQYF; CDR3nt: TGTGCCAGCAGTTACTCGGGACAAAGGGAGCAGTACTTC
d_gene: TRBD2; abundance: many; v_gene: TRBV27; len: 15; j_gene: TRBJ2-7; CDR3aa: CASSPDPSGSFGQYF; CDR3nt: TGTGCCAGCAGTCCCGACCCTAGCGGGAGTTTCGGGCAGTACTTC
d_gene: -; abundance: many; v_gene: TRBV7-9; len: 13; j_gene: TRBJ2-7; CDR3aa: CASSFGTGGEQYF; CDR3nt: TGTGCCAGCAGCTTCGGAACAGGTGGCGAGCAGTACTTC
d_gene: -; abundance: few; v_gene: TRBV14; len: 13; j_gene: TRBJ1-1; CDR3aa: CASSLLKGTEAFF; CDR3nt: TGTGCCAGCAGCCTGCTAAAAGGCACTGAAGCTTTCTTT
d_gene: TRBD1; abundance: few; v_gene: TRBV19; len: 14; j_gene: TRBJ2-7; CDR3aa: CASSGRQGVYEQYF; CDR3nt: TGTGCCAGTAGTGGGCGACAGGGAGTCTACGAGCAGTACTTC
d_gene: -; abundance: many; v_gene: TRBV28; len: 14; j_gene: TRBJ1-2; CDR3aa: CASRISDRAYGYTF; CDR3nt: TGTGCCAGCAGAATAAGCGACAGAGCTTATGGCTACACCTTC
d_gene: -; abundance: many; v_gene: TRBV12-3/TRBV12-4; len: 14; j_gene: TRBJ2-5; CDR3aa: CASSLAIFGETQYF; CDR3nt: TGTGCCAGCAGCCTAGCCATATTTGGGGAGACCCAGTACTTC
d_gene: -; abundance: -; v_gene: TRBV7-9; len: 14; j_gene: TRBJ1-1; CDR3aa: CASSLETENTEAFF; CDR3nt: TGTGCCAGCAGCTTAGAAACCGAGAACACTGAAGCTTTCTTT
d_gene: TRBD1; abundance: -; v_gene: TRBV19; len: 12; j_gene: TRBJ1-2; CDR3aa: CASWDRGAGYTF; CDR3nt: TGTGCCAGTTGGGACAGGGGCGCTGGCTACACCTTC
d_gene: -; abundance: many; v_gene: TRBV28; len: 12; j_gene: TRBJ1-2; CDR3aa: CASSWTSRGYTF; CDR3nt: TGTGCCAGCAGCTGGACCTCCCGGGGCTACACCTTC
d_gene: -; abundance: -; v_gene: TRBV9; len: 18; j_gene: TRBJ1-6; CDR3aa: CASSPRGFRGDTNSPLHF; CDR3nt: TGTGCCAGCAGCCCGAGAGGCTTTAGGGGGGACACAAATTCACCCCTCCACTTT
d_gene: -; abundance: many; v_gene: TRBV20-1; len: 16; j_gene: TRBJ2-1; CDR3aa: CSARDSRLAFYNEQFF; CDR3nt: TGCAGTGCTAGAGATTCGAGGCTAGCGTTTTACAATGAGCAGTTCTTC
d_gene: -; abundance: once; v_gene: TRBV3-1; len: 16; j_gene: TRBJ2-5; CDR3aa: CASSQDLGGAAETQYF; CDR3nt: TGTGCCAGCAGCCAAGACCTCGGAGGGGCAGCAGAGACCCAGTACTTC
d_gene: TRBD2; abundance: many; v_gene: TRBV7-2; len: 15; j_gene: TRBJ2-1; CDR3aa: CASSLLAGTSVGQFF; CDR3nt: TGTGCCAGCAGCCTCTTAGCGGGAACTTCAGTCGGGCAGTTCTTC
d_gene: TRBD2; abundance: many; v_gene: TRBV2; len: 14; j_gene: TRBJ2-7; CDR3aa: CASSLTSGRNEQYF; CDR3nt: TGTGCCAGCAGTTTGACTAGCGGGAGGAACGAGCAGTACTTC